What follows are 10 T cell receptor beta chains derived from one specimen sequenced in a study of blood T cell repertoires in COVID-19. Using immunoSEQ multiplex PCR, the repertoire was profiled, and TCRdb retains in-frame clones only, with some absent. The table records approximately 230,000 clones, around 84% of them present only once. Sequenced: PBMCs or T cells enriched from blood (not recorded which). The receptors here all came from a middle-aged man who had recovered from COVID-19.

V usage is TRBV6-5 and J usage is TRBJ2-7; 12 bases line up with TRBD2. The CDR3 is 15 residues long. From germline, CDR1 is MNHEY and CDR2 SVGAGI. Trimming at V came to 3 bases and at J to 7 bases, leaving 7 bases not matched to a gene. Here the CDR3 DNA reads TGTGCCAGCAGTTATCGACTAGCGGGAGTGCAAGAGCAGTACTTC. This codes for CASSYRLAGVQEQYF.

This chain links TRBV28 with TRBJ2-7; D may be TRBD1 (6 bases). This CDR3 has 12 residues. Germline loops: CDR1 MDHEN, CDR2 SYDVKM. V lost 8 bases and J lost 3, with 11 bases in between. The CDR3 DNA is TGTGCCAGCCAACAGGGTTTCTACGAGCAGTACTTC. It translates to CASQQGFYEQYF.

This chain joins TRBV5-4 and TRBJ2-1, with 10 bases identical to TRBD2. The CDR3 runs 15 residues. Germline values: CDR1 SGHNT, CDR2 YYREEE (reference sequence). The J segment lost 6 bases and the V segment lost 0 bases, leaving 3 bases of the junction unmatched. CDR3 sequence reads: CASSLGAGGPNEQFF. The DNA for the CDR3 is TGTGCCAGCAGCTTGGGAGCGGGGGGGCCCAATGAGCAGTTCTTC.

The CDR3 DNA reads as TGTGCCAGCAGCTCACGGGACAGGATTGGGAACTATGGCTACACCTTC. Its protein is CASSSRDRIGNYGYTF. This rearrangement joins TRBV7-9 to TRBJ1-2; 8 nucleotides align to TRBD1. CDR1 SEHNR and CDR2 FQNEAQ come from the germline V gene (reference sequence). With V trimmed by 4 bases and J by 2 bases, 9 bases remained unmatched. The CDR3 has 16 residues.

The V call is TRBV7-9, the J call TRBJ1-4; D gene uncertain. The CDR3 extends over 13 amino acids. Looked up from germline, CDR1 is SEHNR and CDR2 is FQNEAQ (reference sequence). Between the trimmed V and J ends, which lost 1 base and 7 bases, there was a span of 7 bases. CDR3 sequence (DNA): TGTGCCAGCAGCTTAGTTCCTTTTGAAAAACTGTTTTTT. This gives the protein CASSLVPFEKLFF. Looking up the rest from reference TRBV7-9 and TRBJ1-4 gives the full variable domain: DTGVSQNPRHKITKRGQNVTFRCDPISEHNRLYWYRQTLGQGPEFLTYFQNEAQLEKSRLLSDRFSAERPKGSFSTLEIQRTEQGDSAMYLCASSLVPFEKLFFGSGTQLSVL.

V and J are TRBV5-1 and TRBJ1-5; D is uncertain. This CDR3 spans 16 amino acids. The germline V and J ends were trimmed by 0 bases and 4 bases, with 14 bases remaining between them. Germline V gene sequence: CDR1 SGHRS, CDR2 YFSETQ. The CDR3 sequence: CASSLGTDLRNQPQHF. CDR3 DNA: TGCGCCAGCAGCTTGGGTACTGATTTGAGGAATCAGCCCCAGCATTTT.

The V call is TRBV4-3, the J call TRBJ1-6; no clear D. Per the germline V gene, CDR1 is LGHNA and CDR2 is YSLEER. The V gene lost 0 bases and the J gene lost 7 bases, with 13 bases spanning the gap. This CDR3 has 16 residues. CDR3 residues: CASSQDPPGRNSPLHF. Here the CDR3 DNA reads TGCGCCAGCAGCCAAGATCCGCCGGGTCGGAATTCACCCCTCCACTTT.

The gene calls are TRBV13 and TRBJ2-1; possibly TRBD2 for D (5 bases). This CDR3 is built from 13 residues. The V gene's germline CDR1 is PRHDT and CDR2 FYEKMQ (reference sequence). Trimming took 1 base from V and 10 from J, leaving 11 bases between them. The CDR3 loop reads CASSLDPKREQFF. DNA for the CDR3: TGTGCCAGCAGCTTAGATCCCAAGCGGGAGCAGTTCTTC.

The V and J genes are TRBV11-2 and TRBJ1-2; 10 bases map to TRBD1. This CDR3 is built from 14 residues. Germline V gene sequence: CDR1 SGHAT, CDR2 FQNNGV. With 8 bases clipped from V and 7 bases from J, the junction kept 10 bases outside the gene matches. The CDR3 protein is CASGIPGQGFGYTF. CDR3 DNA: TGTGCCAGCGGCATTCCGGGACAGGGGTTTGGCTACACCTTC.

The rearrangement links TRBV7-9 to TRBJ1-5, with TRBD1 identical over 8 bases. This CDR3 contains 14 residues. V lost 5 bases, J lost 7 bases, and 7 bases stayed unmatched. Looked up from germline, CDR1 is SEHNR and CDR2 is FQNEAQ (reference sequence). The CDR3 nucleotides read TGTGCCAGCAGCCAAGACAGGGGAGACCAGCCCCAGCATTTT. Residues: CASSQDRGDQPQHF.